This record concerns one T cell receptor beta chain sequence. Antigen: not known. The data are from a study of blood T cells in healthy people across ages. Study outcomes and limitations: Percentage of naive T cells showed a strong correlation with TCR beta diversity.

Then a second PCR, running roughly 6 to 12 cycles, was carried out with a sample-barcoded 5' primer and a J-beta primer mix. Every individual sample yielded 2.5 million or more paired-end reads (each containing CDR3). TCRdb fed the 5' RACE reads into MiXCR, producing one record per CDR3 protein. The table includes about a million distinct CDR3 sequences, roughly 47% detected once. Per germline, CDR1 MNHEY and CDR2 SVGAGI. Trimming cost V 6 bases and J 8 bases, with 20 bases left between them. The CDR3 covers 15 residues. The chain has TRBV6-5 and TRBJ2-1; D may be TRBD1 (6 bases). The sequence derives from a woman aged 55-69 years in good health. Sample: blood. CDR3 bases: TGTGCCAGCAGCCCGTCCGGGACACCAAGGTATGAGCAGTTCTTC. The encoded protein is CASSPSGTPRYEQFF.